These T cell receptor beta chains were read from a single sample in a study of blood T cell repertoires in COVID-19. TCRdb's copy holds only in-frame clones and misses some; the assay was immunoSEQ multiplex PCR. The sample includes 150,000 or so clones, approximately 88% of them seen just once. Sequenced input: PBMCs or T cells enriched from blood (not recorded which). Every receptor here comes from a man in his sixties or seventies who had been exposed to COVID-19. Each CDR3 is given without its conserved first and last residue. Each record gives: J gene, V gene, CDR3 protein.

j_gene: TRBJ2-2
v_gene: TRBV7-9
CDR3aa: ASSLAANTGELF

j_gene: TRBJ1-1
v_gene: TRBV19
CDR3aa: ASTQTRGGGTEAF

j_gene: TRBJ1-2
v_gene: TRBV27
CDR3aa: ASSADSYGYT

j_gene: TRBJ1-3
v_gene: TRBV6-6
CDR3aa: ASSHTGDSGNTIY

j_gene: TRBJ1-5
v_gene: TRBV19
CDR3aa: ASHTGDRRNQPQH

j_gene: TRBJ2-3
v_gene: TRBV15
CDR3aa: ATSSDSGVKADTQY

j_gene: TRBJ2-1
v_gene: TRBV7-9
CDR3aa: ASSLSQTYNEQF

j_gene: TRBJ1-2
v_gene: TRBV11-2
CDR3aa: ASKPRDREYGYT

j_gene: TRBJ2-7
v_gene: TRBV10-3
CDR3aa: AIRADGEGYEQY

j_gene: TRBJ1-6
v_gene: TRBV18
CDR3aa: ASSQSGRDSPLH

j_gene: TRBJ2-7
v_gene: TRBV5-1
CDR3aa: ASSLLRTGGNEQY

j_gene: TRBJ2-7
v_gene: TRBV3-1/TRBV3-2
CDR3aa: ASSYAGLAHEQY